The source of this T cell receptor (beta chain) is a study of PD-1 blockade in classical Hodgkin lymphoma. Whole-study results and caveats: Complete responders started with a diversity level that resembled newly diagnosed patients at baseline. Differences between repertoires have undefined causes, possibly disease activity or prior therapy. Newly diagnosed patients were reported to start with lower TCR diversity than healthy donors.

Germline V gene lookup returns CDR1 SGHRS and CDR2 YFSETQ. This CDR3 contains 13 residues. The V gene lost 4 bases and the J gene lost 1 base, with 8 bases spanning the gap. The table came from immunoSEQ multiplex PCR; TCRdb's copy has only in-frame clones and leaves some out. Of 46,000 or so clones listed, 60% to 85% are singletons. Following autologous stem cell transplantation, relapse occurred in every patient, and exposure to brentuximab vedotin varied. A remark on this clone: The antigen remains undetermined.

This receptor was identified in a human donor with classical Hodgkin lymphoma. Sample: peripheral blood mononuclear cells (PBMCs), taken before the second cycle of nivolumab. The chain recombines TRBV5-1 with TRBJ1-1; TRBD1 is a possible D gene (5 bases). The CDR3: CASSVTGNTEAFF. The CDR3 region has the DNA TGCGCCAGCAGCGTAACAGGGAACACTGAAGCTTTCTTT.